The rows below give T cell receptor beta chains drawn from one sample of a study of OX40 agonist ivuxolimab in advanced cancers. Sequencing was performed with immunoSEQ multiplex PCR; in TCRdb, only in-frame clones are kept and a portion is missing. The sample lists around 90,000 clones; roughly 90% were seen once. The sample in question was CD4+ or CD8+ T cells sorted from blood, obtained in a trial of the OX40 agonist ivuxolimab. Receptors were obtained from an adult with an advanced solid tumor such as melanoma, head and neck, liver or kidney cancer. Both conserved end residues are part of each CDR3. D genes are given only for firm matches. Expanded clones are given a class, and other clones once, few, many or no size at all.

v_call	clone_size	j_call	d_call	cdr3_nt	cdr3_aa
TRBV19	NA	TRBJ1-5	NA	TGTGCCAGTAGTATAGCGGGGGGCGGCAATCAGCCCCAGCATTTT	CASSIAGGGNQPQHF
TRBV5-6	NA	TRBJ2-3	TRBD2	TGTGCCAGCACCCTTTTCGGGGGAGGGGGCACAGATACGCAGTATTTT	CASTLFGGGGTDTQYF
TRBV5-1	NA	TRBJ2-5	TRBD2	TGCGCCAGCTTTCGTGGGGGGCTTGGACTAGCGGGACAAGAGACCCAGTACTTC	CASFRGGLGLAGQETQYF
TRBV21-1	NA	TRBJ2-7	NA	TGTGCCAGCAGCTCTCCCCCCGAGACAGGGGCTCCCGAGCAGTACTTC	CASSSPPETGAPEQYF
TRBV2	NA	TRBJ1-1	TRBD1	TGTGCCAGCAGGGCCCGGACAGGGGGACCCACTGAAGCTTTCTTT	CASRARTGGPTEAFF
TRBV7-2	NA	TRBJ1-6	NA	TGTGCCAGCAGCTCTTGGGAGGGGGCCCTCCACTTT	CASSSWEGALHF
TRBV5-1	NA	TRBJ2-7	TRBD1	TGCGCCAGCAGCTTGTCCCGGGACAGGGGTTTCTACGAGCAGTACTTC	CASSLSRDRGFYEQYF
TRBV11-3	NA	TRBJ2-7	NA	TGTGCCAGCAGCTTAGATCGGGCGAGTGGGGTTGCCTACGAGCAGTACTTC	CASSLDRASGVAYEQYF
TRBV18	NA	TRBJ1-3	TRBD1	TGTGCCAGCTATCACCGAGGGCCGGGACAGCACTCTGGAAACACCATATATTTT	CASYHRGPGQHSGNTIYF
TRBV7-2	NA	TRBJ1-4	NA	TGTGCCAGCAGCTTAGCAGCAGGGTTGAATGAAAAACTGTTTTTT	CASSLAAGLNEKLFF
TRBV29-1	NA	TRBJ2-5	NA	TGCAGCGTTGCCAGGGGCCAACATGACCAAGAGACCCAGTACTTC	CSVARGQHDQETQYF
TRBV14	NA	TRBJ2-1	TRBD2	TGTGCCAGCAGCCCCGGACTAGCGGGAGGGCCATTTGTATCCAATGAGCAGTTCTTC	CASSPGLAGGPFVSNEQFF
TRBV10-2	NA	TRBJ2-3	TRBD2	TGCGCCAGCACCGGGACTAGCGGGACAGATACGCAGTATTTT	CASTGTSGTDTQYF
TRBV19	once	TRBJ2-2	NA	TGTGCCAGTAGTATAACGGGAGTTGCCGGGGAGCTGTTTTTT	CASSITGVAGELFF
TRBV28	NA	TRBJ1-3	NA	TGTGCCAGCAGTTCGCAGGGTACAGGAAACACCATATATTTT	CASSSQGTGNTIYF
TRBV27	NA	TRBJ2-1	TRBD2	TGTGCCAGCAGTTATATCCGTCTAGCGGGATTCGATGAGCAGTTCTTC	CASSYIRLAGFDEQFF
TRBV7-2	NA	TRBJ2-3	NA	TGTGCCAGCAGCTTCACGAGAGTAGCAGATACGCAGTATTTT	CASSFTRVADTQYF
TRBV2	NA	TRBJ2-3	NA	TGTGCCAGCAAATACGGGAGTGCAGATACGCAGTATTTT	CASKYGSADTQYF
TRBV15	NA	TRBJ2-3	TRBD1	TGTGCCACCAGCACGGACAGGGGGCGGACAGATACGCAGTATTTT	CATSTDRGRTDTQYF
TRBV18	NA	TRBJ2-1	NA	TGTGCCAGCTCACCACAGCGGAATGAGCAGTTCTTC	CASSPQRNEQFF
TRBV19	NA	TRBJ2-2	TRBD2	TGTGCCAGTAGGGGACTAGCGGGGGGGAACACCGGGGAGCTGTTTTTT	CASRGLAGGNTGELFF
TRBV5-4	few	TRBJ2-1	TRBD2	TGTGCCAGCAGCTTGCCTCTAGCGGGAGGGCCAGGAAATGAGCAGTTCTTC	CASSLPLAGGPGNEQFF
TRBV7-2	NA	TRBJ2-5	NA	TGTGCCAGCCGGACGAGTTTAAGCCAAGAGACCCAGTACTTC	CASRTSLSQETQYF
TRBV2	NA	TRBJ2-2	NA	TGTGCCAGCAGTGAATGGACCAGCACCGGGGAGCTGTTTTTT	CASSEWTSTGELFF
TRBV28	NA	TRBJ2-3	TRBD2	TGTGCCAGCGGTGAGACTAGCGCAGGCACGCAGTATTTT	CASGETSAGTQYF
TRBV12-2	NA	TRBJ2-7	NA	TGTGCAAGTCGCGATCCCCCCTTTTACGAGCAGTACTTC	CASRDPPFYEQYF
TRBV7-7	NA	TRBJ2-4	NA	TGTGCTAGCAGCTTAGAAAAGAAGAGACAGAAACATAAGATAGCCAAAAACATTCAGTACTTC	CASSLEKKRQKHKIAKNIQYF
TRBV5-5	NA	TRBJ2-7	NA	TGTGCCAGCAGTCCGGGTTTTCTCTACGAGCAGTACTTC	CASSPGFLYEQYF
TRBV7-3	once	TRBJ2-1	NA	TGTGCCAGCAGCTTAAACGGGCTAACCTCCTACAATGAGCAGTTCTTC	CASSLNGLTSYNEQFF
TRBV5-4	NA	TRBJ2-3	TRBD2	TGTGCCAGCAGCTTGCAGCTGCGACTAGCGGAGGGAGATACGCAGTATTTT	CASSLQLRLAEGDTQYF
TRBV27	NA	TRBJ1-5	NA	TGTGCCAGCAGCCAAACGGGTAGTCTCCAGCCCCAGCATTTT	CASSQTGSLQPQHF
TRBV11-2	NA	TRBJ2-5	NA	TGTGCCAGCAGCTCACAGGGAGTAGGGGAGACCCAGTACTTC	CASSSQGVGETQYF
TRBV11-2	NA	TRBJ2-1	NA	TGTGCCAGCAGCTTAGGATTGGGGGTCTCCTACAATGAGCAGTTCTTC	CASSLGLGVSYNEQFF
TRBV9	NA	TRBJ2-1	TRBD2	TGTGCCAGCAGCCCGACTAGCGGGAGGGCCTACGAGTTCTTC	CASSPTSGRAYEFF
TRBV6-4	NA	TRBJ2-3	TRBD1	TGTGCCAGCAGCGAGGGACAGGCCGAAGGGGATACGCAGTATTTT	CASSEGQAEGDTQYF
TRBV18	once	TRBJ1-5	TRBD1	TGTGCCAGCTCACCAGGACAGGGGCTAAATCAGCCCCAGCATTTT	CASSPGQGLNQPQHF
TRBV14	NA	TRBJ2-1	NA	TGTGCCAGCAGCCCATCCCCTCTTCCGGTTTCCTACAATGAGCAGTTCTTC	CASSPSPLPVSYNEQFF
TRBV5-4	NA	TRBJ2-3	TRBD2	TGTGCCAGCAGCACCGGACTAGCGGGAGGGCCGGGCACAGATACGCAGTATTTT	CASSTGLAGGPGTDTQYF
TRBV18	NA	TRBJ1-5	NA	TGTGCCAGCTCATTGACAGAGCTTAGCAATCAGCCCCAGCATTTT	CASSLTELSNQPQHF
TRBV11-3	NA	TRBJ2-5	NA	TGTGCCAGCAGCTCTGGACAGAAAGAGACCCAGTACTTC	CASSSGQKETQYF
TRBV28	NA	TRBJ2-7	NA	TGTGCCAGCAGTTTATGGGGGACGAAGGACGAGCAGTACTTC	CASSLWGTKDEQYF
TRBV9	NA	TRBJ2-2	TRBD1	TGTGCCAGCAGCGGGGGACAGACCACCGGGGAGCTGTTTTTT	CASSGGQTTGELFF
TRBV7-2	few	TRBJ2-1	TRBD1	TGTGCCAGTGGCACAGGGGTGGGTGAGCAGTTCTTC	CASGTGVGEQFF
TRBV28	NA	TRBJ2-2	TRBD1	TGTGCCAGCAGTCGCCCGGGACAGATATCCACCGGGGAGCTGTTTTTT	CASSRPGQISTGELFF
TRBV5-6	few	TRBJ1-6	TRBD1	TGTGCCAGCAGCACGGCGACAGGGGGTTTAGCTTCACCCCTCCACTTT	CASSTATGGLASPLHF
TRBV7-2	once	TRBJ2-1	NA	TGTGCCAGCAGCTCAGACCTGATCTTCGGGAATGAGCAGTTCTTC	CASSSDLIFGNEQFF
TRBV30	NA	TRBJ2-5	NA	TGTGCCTGGAGTGTCACCGGGGCAGAGACCCAGTACTTC	CAWSVTGAETQYF
TRBV4-1	NA	TRBJ2-7	TRBD1	TGCGCCAGCAGCCACCCCGCCAGGGGGCTTAACGAGCAGTACTTC	CASSHPARGLNEQYF
TRBV6-1	NA	TRBJ2-3	TRBD2	TGTGCCAGCAGTGGTCGGACTAGCGGGCCCAGCACAGATACGCAGTATTTT	CASSGRTSGPSTDTQYF